The 13 T cell receptor beta chains in this list originate from one sample, sequenced in a study of OX40 agonist ivuxolimab in advanced cancers. Assay used: immunoSEQ multiplex PCR; TCRdb lists only in-frame clones, some missing. The table records 65,000 to 70,000 clones, about nine tenths of them present only once. The sample in question was CD4+ or CD8+ T cells sorted from blood, obtained in a trial of the OX40 agonist ivuxolimab. The receptor set was obtained from an adult with an advanced solid tumor such as melanoma, head and neck, liver or kidney cancer.

This clone was observed once. The V and J genes are TRBV27 and TRBJ2-3; possibly TRBD1 for D (6 bases). CDR3 length: 15 residues. The germline V gene has CDR1 MNHEY and CDR2 SMNVEV (reference sequence). V gave up 8 bases and J gave up 0 bases, with 15 bases separating them. CDR3 in DNA: TGTGCCAGCCGAGGACAGACTTCTAGCACAGATACGCAGTATTTT. This translates into CASRGQTSSTDTQYF.

The chain links TRBV11-2 to TRBJ2-3; D not certain. The length of the CDR3 is 14 residues. Germline-derived CDR1 and CDR2 are SGHAT and FQNNGV. The V and J ends lost 5 bases and 0 bases respectively, with 9 bases between them. The CDR3 DNA reads as TGTGCCAGCAGCACTCAAGCGAGCACAGATACGCAGTATTTT. Protein sequence: CASSTQASTDTQYF.

The chain links TRBV6-5 to TRBJ1-3; D uncertain. This CDR3 comprises 13 residues. The germline V gene encodes CDR1 MNHEY and CDR2 SVGAGI. With 6 bases removed from V and 0 bases from J, the gap between germline ends came to 6 bases. The CDR3 nucleotides read TGTGCCAGCAGCTTCGTCTCTGGAAACACCATATATTTT. Amino acids: CASSFVSGNTIYF.

The chain has TRBV2 and TRBJ1-1; 9 bases are shared with TRBD1. The CDR3 runs 14 residues. The V gene's germline CDR1 is SNHLY and CDR2 FYNNEI. V was clipped by 6 bases and J by 6 bases; unmatched bases: 8. The DNA of the CDR3 is TGTGCCAGCAGCGGACAGGGGAGTTGGTCTGAAGCTTTCTTT. It translates to CASSGQGSWSEAFF. Based on the CDR3 plus reference TRBV2 and TRBJ1-1, the full variable domain is EPEVTQTPSHQVTQMGQEVILRCVPISNHLYFYWYRQILGQKVEFLVSFYNNEISEKSEIFDDQFSVERPDGSNFTLKIRSTKLEDSAMYFCASSGQGSWSEAFFGQGTRLTVV.

The rearrangement uses TRBV6-5 and TRBJ1-1; 10 positions agree with TRBD1. CDR3 length: 15 residues. In germline, CDR1 is MNHEY, CDR2 SVGAGI. V lost 1 base to trimming and J lost 5 bases; unmatched junction nucleotides: 4. CDR3 DNA: TGTGCCAGCAGTTACTTCGGGACAGGGGCAACTGAAGCTTTCTTT. This translates into CASSYFGTGATEAFF.

The rearrangement uses TRBV6-6 and TRBJ2-3, with 9 bases matching TRBD2. The V gene end was trimmed by 7 bases and the J gene end by 4 bases; junction bases not matched to a gene: 6. Germline loops: CDR1 MNHNY, CDR2 SVGAGI (reference sequence). The CDR3 runs to 14 residues. As DNA, the CDR3 is TGTGCCAGCACCAGACTAGCGGAGGCAGATACGCAGTATTTT. It encodes CASTRLAEADTQYF.

This sequence joins TRBV6-7 and TRBJ2-1; maybe TRBD2 (5 bases). Being an ORF, TRBV6-7 has a function that is uncertain. V lost 6 bases and J lost 8, with 17 bases in between. This CDR3 has 14 residues. The CDR3: CASSYRDRADEQFF. CDR3 bases: TGTGCCAGCAGCTACCGGGATAGGGCCGATGAGCAGTTCTTC.

CDR3 region: CASSLGLYMNTEAFF. The CDR3 coding sequence is TGTGCCAGCAGTCTGGGACTGTACATGAACACTGAAGCTTTCTTT. The rearrangement uses TRBV28 and TRBJ1-1; D is possibly TRBD1 (5 bases). V lost 5 bases, J lost 0 bases, and 13 bases lay in between. The CDR3 spans 15 residues. Germline V gene lookup returns CDR1 MDHEN and CDR2 SYDVKM.

The rearrangement links TRBV7-9 to TRBJ2-1; TRBD2 matches 12 bases. Germline V gives CDR1 SEHNR, CDR2 FQNEAQ (reference sequence). The CDR3 is 16 amino acids. V lost 3 bases, J lost 8 bases, and 8 bases stayed unmatched. CDR3 nucleotide sequence: TGTGCCAGCAGCTTGAGACTAGCGGGAGAGATACATGAGCAGTTCTTC. Translation: CASSLRLAGEIHEQFF.

The rearrangement uses TRBV27 and TRBJ2-5, with 10 positions matching TRBD2. CDR1 and CDR2 from the germline V gene are MNHEY and SMNVEV (reference sequence). This CDR3 is built from 18 residues. V shed 8 bases and J 11 bases; nucleotides not matched to a gene: 26. Here the CDR3 reads CASRRTRVSGGPSRLQYF. CDR3 in DNA: TGTGCCAGCCGTAGGACGAGAGTTAGCGGGGGGCCAAGCCGGTTACAGTACTTC.

The chain couples TRBV2 to TRBJ2-3, with 7 bases that match TRBD1. Germline values: CDR1 SNHLY, CDR2 FYNNEI. The junction had 6 bases not matched to a gene; V was cut back by 6 bases and J by 3 bases. This CDR3 spans 14 amino acids. The CDR3 DNA reads as TGTGCCAGCAGAGACAGGGCCGGGACAGATACGCAGTATTTT. It is translated as CASRDRAGTDTQYF.

This clone was detected once. The V gene is TRBV19, the J gene TRBJ2-3; possibly TRBD2 for D (6 bases). The germline CDR1 and CDR2 sequences are LNHDA and SQIVND (reference sequence). V lost 2 bases to trimming and J lost 6 bases, with 15 bases between them. CDR3 size: 15 residues. The CDR3 DNA follows: TGTGCCAGTAGTATACAGCGGAGCGGAGGGGATACGCAGTATTTT. It yields the protein CASSIQRSGGDTQYF.

The chain carries TRBV27 and TRBJ2-1; 12 nucleotides agree with TRBD2. V gave up 5 bases and J gave up 6 bases; unmatched junction bases: 5. Germline CDR1 and CDR2: MNHEY and SMNVEV (reference sequence). The CDR3 extends over 15 amino acids. CDR3 sequence reads: CASSLLGLAGNEQFF. The CDR3 nucleotides are TGTGCCAGCAGTCTACTGGGACTAGCGGGCAATGAGCAGTTCTTC.